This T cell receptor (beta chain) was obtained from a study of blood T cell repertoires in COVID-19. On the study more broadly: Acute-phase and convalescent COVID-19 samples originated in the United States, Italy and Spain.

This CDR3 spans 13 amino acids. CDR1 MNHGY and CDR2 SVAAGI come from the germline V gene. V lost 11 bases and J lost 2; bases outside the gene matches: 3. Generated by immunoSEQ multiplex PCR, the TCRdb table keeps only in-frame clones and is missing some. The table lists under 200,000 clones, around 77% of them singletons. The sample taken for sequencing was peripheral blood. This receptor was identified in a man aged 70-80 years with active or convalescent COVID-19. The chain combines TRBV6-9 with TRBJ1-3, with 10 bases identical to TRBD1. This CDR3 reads CAPDRGAGNTIYF. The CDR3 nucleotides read TGTGCCCCGGACAGGGGGGCTGGAAACACCATATATTTT.